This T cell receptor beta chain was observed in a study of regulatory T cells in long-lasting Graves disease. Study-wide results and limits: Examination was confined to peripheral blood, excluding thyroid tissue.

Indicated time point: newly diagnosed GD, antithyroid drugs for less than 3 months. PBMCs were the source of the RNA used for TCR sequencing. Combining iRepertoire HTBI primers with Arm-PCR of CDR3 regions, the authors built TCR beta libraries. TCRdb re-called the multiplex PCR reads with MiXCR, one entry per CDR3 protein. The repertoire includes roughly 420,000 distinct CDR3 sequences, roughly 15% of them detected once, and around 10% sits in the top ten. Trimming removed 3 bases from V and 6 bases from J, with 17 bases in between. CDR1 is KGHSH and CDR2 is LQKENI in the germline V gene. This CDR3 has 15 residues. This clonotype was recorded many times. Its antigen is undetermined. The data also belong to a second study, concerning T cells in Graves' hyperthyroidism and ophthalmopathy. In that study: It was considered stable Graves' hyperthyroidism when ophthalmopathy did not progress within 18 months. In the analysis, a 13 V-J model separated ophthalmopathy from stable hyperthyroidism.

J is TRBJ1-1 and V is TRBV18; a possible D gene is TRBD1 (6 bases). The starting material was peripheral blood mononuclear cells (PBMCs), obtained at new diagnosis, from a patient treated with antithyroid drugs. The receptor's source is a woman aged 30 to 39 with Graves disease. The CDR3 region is CASSPLGQGTAEAFF. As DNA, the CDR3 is TGTGCCAGCTCACCTCTTGGTCAGGGGACGGCTGAAGCTTTCTTT.